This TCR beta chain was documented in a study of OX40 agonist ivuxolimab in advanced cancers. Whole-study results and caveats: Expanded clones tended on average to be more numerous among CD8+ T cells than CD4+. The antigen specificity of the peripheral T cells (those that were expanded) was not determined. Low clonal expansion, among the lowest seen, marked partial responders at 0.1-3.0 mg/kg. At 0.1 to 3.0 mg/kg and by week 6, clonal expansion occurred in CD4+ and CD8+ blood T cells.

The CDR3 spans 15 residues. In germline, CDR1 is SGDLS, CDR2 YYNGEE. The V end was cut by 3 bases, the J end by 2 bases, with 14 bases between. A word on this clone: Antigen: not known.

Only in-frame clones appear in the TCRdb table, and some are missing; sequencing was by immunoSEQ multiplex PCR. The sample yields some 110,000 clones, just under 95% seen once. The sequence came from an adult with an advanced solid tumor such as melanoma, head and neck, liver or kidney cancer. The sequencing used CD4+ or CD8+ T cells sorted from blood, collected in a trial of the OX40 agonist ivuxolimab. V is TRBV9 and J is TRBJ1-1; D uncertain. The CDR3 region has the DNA TGTGCCAGCAGCGCCTCCTTAGCGGTTAACACTGAAGCTTTCTTT. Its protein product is CASSASLAVNTEAFF.